Listed below are T cell receptor beta chains from one sample, sequenced in a study of response to subunit inactivated influenza vaccine. MiXCR was run by TCRdb on the RT-PCR reads, yielding one entry per CDR3 protein. The table shows 650,000 or so distinct CDR3 sequences, with roughly 15% occurring only once. This specimen was PBMCs from blood, taken around 14 days before vaccination. Source of these receptors: a man aged 45-65 years who received an inactivated influenza vaccine. CDR3s include the opening cysteine and the closing phenylalanine or tryptophan. A D gene is named only where the DNA matches it firmly. A row's size may be missing; if present it is once, few, many or a size class.

.	15	TRBV6-2/TRBV6-3	few	TRBJ1-1	TGTGCCAGCCGCTCGTTACAGGGCTCCGGGACTGAAGCTTTCTTT	CASRSLQGSGTEAFF
.	14	TRBV20-1	many	TRBJ2-7	TGCAGTGCTAGCGTGGACTGGAGCTCCTACGAGCAGTACTTC	CSASVDWSSYEQYF
TRBD1	14	TRBV15	.	TRBJ2-7	TGTGCCACCAGCCAGGACAGGGGGCGGTACGAGCAGTACTTC	CATSQDRGRYEQYF
.	16	TRBV10-3	.	TRBJ2-2	TGTGCCATCCAGAACATCGGCGGGGCGAACACCGGGGAGCTGTTTTTT	CAIQNIGGANTGELFF
.	13	TRBV9	few	TRBJ2-3	TGTGCCAGCAGCGTAGATTGGGGAGATACGCAGTATTTT	CASSVDWGDTQYF
.	14	TRBV14	few	TRBJ2-1	TGTGCCAGCAGCCCTTTCGGCGCATACAATGAGCAGTTCTTC	CASSPFGAYNEQFF
TRBD2	16	TRBV6-1	few	TRBJ2-1	TGTGCCAGCAGTGATCGGGCTAGCGGGGGTGTAAATGAGCAGTTCTTC	CASSDRASGGVNEQFF
.	15	TRBV5-1	few	TRBJ2-2	TGCGCCAGCAGCCTGACACCCAGAGGGACCGGGGAGCTGTTTTTT	CASSLTPRGTGELFF
TRBD1	19	TRBV25-1	.	TRBJ2-6	TGTGCCAGCAGTGAATATCCGGGACAGGGGTCGACTGGGGCCAACGTCCTGACTTTC	CASSEYPGQGSTGANVLTF
TRBD1	16	TRBV20-1	few	TRBJ1-6	TGCTGTGCTAGAGGGGCCCGGGACAGAGTTAATTCACCCCTCCACTTT	CCARGARDRVNSPLHF
.	16	TRBV7-9	few	TRBJ2-2	TGTGCCAGCAGCTTAGCGGGGGGGCCCAACACCGGGGAGCTGTTTTTT	CASSLAGGPNTGELFF
.	15	TRBV7-6	.	TRBJ2-7	TGTGCCAGCAGCTTAGGGGGGGTAGGCCCCTACGAGCAGTACTTC	CASSLGGVGPYEQYF
.	16	TRBV5-1	few	TRBJ2-3	TGCGCCAGCAGCTTACAGGGTGATTGGGGCACAGATACGCAGTATTTT	CASSLQGDWGTDTQYF
.	14	TRBV11-1	.	TRBJ1-4	TGTGCCACCAGCAGGGAGGGGAGTAATGAAAAACTGTTTTTT	CATSREGSNEKLFF
TRBD2	14	TRBV12-3/TRBV12-4	.	TRBJ2-3	TGTGCCAGCAGTTATAGCGGGTTTACAGATACGCAGTATTTT	CASSYSGFTDTQYF
.	15	TRBV23-1	few	TRBJ1-5	TGCGCCAGCAGCCATTTTTTGATACGCAATCAGCCCCAGCATTTT	CASSHFLIRNQPQHF
.	13	TRBV7-2	.	TRBJ2-1	TGTGCCAGCAGCTTAGGGTTTAGCGGTGAGCAGTTCTTC	CASSLGFSGEQFF
.	14	TRBV3-1	.	TRBJ1-1	TGTGCCAGCAGCCTCCGAGGCGGGGGCGTGGGGGCTTTCTTT	CASSLRGGGVGAFF
.	14	TRBV13	.	TRBJ2-7	TGTGCCAGCAGCCCCCCCCGGGTTTTCTACGAGCAGTACTTC	CASSPPRVFYEQYF
.	13	TRBV27	few	TRBJ1-2	TGTGCCAGCAGTACCGGACCTGTGGGGGGCTACACCTTC	CASSTGPVGGYTF
TRBD1	16	TRBV4-1	once	TRBJ2-5	TGCGCCAGCAGCCAACTCGGCAGGGGGCGCCCGGAGACCCAGTACTTC	CASSQLGRGRPETQYF
.	15	TRBV4-2	few	TRBJ2-1	TGTGCCAGCAGCCAAGTCGGGGGGAAGGGGGATGAGCAGTTCTTC	CASSQVGGKGDEQFF
.	11	TRBV14	many	TRBJ2-5	TGTGCCAGCAGCCAAGACGCGACCCAGTACTTC	CASSQDATQYF
.	18	TRBV11-1	few	TRBJ2-5	TGTGCCAGCAGTACAGGGTCGGTGCAGATGGGATCCGGAGAGACCCAGTACTTC	CASSTGSVQMGSGETQYF
TRBD1	14	TRBV16	few	TRBJ2-2	TGTGCCAGCAGCCAGGGACAGGCGGCCGGGGAGCTGTTTTTT	CASSQGQAAGELFF
.	12	TRBV12-3/TRBV12-4	many	TRBJ2-2	TGTGCCAGCAGTCCACGCCCCGGGGAGCTGTTTTTT	CASSPRPGELFF
.	14	TRBV6-1	few	TRBJ2-7	TGTGCCAGCAGTAGGGACTTTAGCTCCTACGAGCAGTACTTC	CASSRDFSSYEQYF
TRBD1	16	TRBV18	many	TRBJ2-1	TGTGCCAGCTCACCCTTCGGACAGGGGCTGGTGAATGAGCAGTTCTTC	CASSPFGQGLVNEQFF
TRBD2	18	TRBV15	.	TRBJ2-2	TGTGCCACCAGCAGGACCCCGGGACTAGCGGTTTTTATCGGGGAGCTGTTTTTT	CATSRTPGLAVFIGELFF
.	13	TRBV6-5	.	TRBJ1-6	TGTGCCAGCAGTTACTCTACATTAGCACCCCTCCACTTT	CASSYSTLAPLHF
.	14	TRBV6-2/TRBV6-3	few	TRBJ1-1	TGTGCCAGCAGTTACTCGCTGGCGAACACTGAAGCTTTCTTT	CASSYSLANTEAFF
.	12	TRBV7-8	many	TRBJ2-7	TGTGCCAGCAGCTTATTCCTCTACGAGCAGTACTTC	CASSLFLYEQYF
.	15	TRBV7-9	.	TRBJ1-1	TGTGCCAGCAGCTTTCAGGGCGTCCGGACCACTGAAGTTTTCTTT	CASSFQGVRTTEVFF
.	14	TRBV4-1	once	TRBJ2-1	TGCGCCAGCAGCTCCAAGGGAACGCACAATGAGCAGTTCTTC	CASSSKGTHNEQFF
.	14	TRBV12-3/TRBV12-4	.	TRBJ2-5	TGTGCCAGCAGTAGTGAGGGCGGCGACGAGACCCAGTACTTC	CASSSEGGDETQYF
.	13	TRBV5-1	many	TRBJ2-7	TGCGCCAGCAGCCTCGGAGATCTCTACGAGCAGTACTTC	CASSLGDLYEQYF
.	13	TRBV4-1	few	TRBJ2-1	TGCGCCAGCAGCCAAGTTGGGGGCGGGGAATCGTTCTTC	CASSQVGGGESFF
TRBD2	15	TRBV7-9	many	TRBJ2-7	TGTGCCAGCAGCTTAGCTACTAGCGGTCCCTACGAGCAGTACTTC	CASSLATSGPYEQYF
.	12	TRBV29-1	many	TRBJ2-3	TGCAGCGTTAGCTCTGGCACAGATACGCAGTATTTT	CSVSSGTDTQYF
.	13	TRBV10-3	few	TRBJ2-5	TGTGCCATCAGTGAGTCGTCAGAAGAGACCCAGTACTTC	CAISESSEETQYF
.	12	TRBV11-3	.	TRBJ1-1	TGTGCCAGCAGCGAGGTGGACACTGAAGCTTTCTTT	CASSEVDTEAFF
.	12	TRBV10-3	few	TRBJ2-7	TGTGCCACCAAACAGTCTACCTACGAGCAGTACTTC	CATKQSTYEQYF
.	13	TRBV20-1	many	TRBJ2-7	TGCAGTGCTAGGACAGCAGCTGAGTACGAGCAGTACTTC	CSARTAAEYEQYF
TRBD1	14	TRBV19	few	TRBJ2-3	TGTGCCAGTAGCCGGGACAGGGGAGAAGGTACGCAGTATTTT	CASSRDRGEGTQYF
.	15	TRBV3-1	few	TRBJ2-6	TGTGCCAGCAGCCAAGATATGACTGGGGCCAACGTCCTGACTTTC	CASSQDMTGANVLTF
TRBD1	16	TRBV18	few	TRBJ2-7	TGTGCCAGCTCACCACCGCCGGGACAGGGGGCGCGGGAGCAGTACTTC	CASSPPPGQGAREQYF
.	14	TRBV5-1	.	TRBJ1-6	TGCGCCAGCAGCTTCGGACAGTCAAATTCACCCCTCCACTTT	CASSFGQSNSPLHF
TRBD1	14	TRBV29-1	few	TRBJ2-1	TGCAGCGTTGGGGTCAACCAGGGGGACAATGAGCAGTTCTTC	CSVGVNQGDNEQFF
TRBD2	15	TRBV15	.	TRBJ2-2	TGTGCCACCAGCAGACAGACTAGCGGGGCCGGGGAGCTGTTTTTT	CATSRQTSGAGELFF
.	12	TRBV20-1	few	TRBJ2-3	TGCAGTGCTTGGAACAGGGTGGATACGCAGTATTTT	CSAWNRVDTQYF
.	15	TRBV7-9	.	TRBJ1-1	TGTGCCAGCAGCTTAGCTGTTGGGGGTGACACTGAAGCTTTCTTT	CASSLAVGGDTEAFF
.	14	TRBV3-1	.	TRBJ2-2	TGTGCCAGCAGCCATAGGGGTTCGGGCGGGGAGCTGTTTTTT	CASSHRGSGGELFF
.	17	TRBV14	.	TRBJ2-6	TGTGCCAGCAGCCACCGGGGTTCCTACTTTGGGGCCAACGTCCTGACTTTC	CASSHRGSYFGANVLTF